Sequencing of this T cell receptor (beta chain) was carried out in a study of tumor-infiltrating lymphocytes in localized non-small cell lung cancer. Assay used: immunoSEQ multiplex PCR; TCRdb lists only in-frame clones, some missing. Of about 12,000 clones listed, 65% to 85% were seen once; the top ten hold roughly 13%. The CDR3 is 13 residues long. Losses at the gene ends were 6 bases for V and 0 bases for J; bases not matched to a gene: 0. Germline CDR1 reads MNHNS; CDR2 reads SASEGT. About this clone itself: As yet, its antigen is unknown.

Study-wide points: Immunotypes IM1 and IM2 had similar TCR-derived T-cell fractions. Each assay used a separate piece of the same tissue. TCR sequencing covered a subset of patients with enough tissue.

The sequence came from a human donor with non-small cell lung cancer. The chain links TRBV6-1 to TRBJ1-1; TRBD1 aligns across 8 bases. The specimen sequenced was lung tumor tissue. The CDR3: CASRGQVNTEAFF. For the CDR3, the DNA is TGTGCCAGCAGGGGACAGGTGAACACTGAAGCTTTCTTT.